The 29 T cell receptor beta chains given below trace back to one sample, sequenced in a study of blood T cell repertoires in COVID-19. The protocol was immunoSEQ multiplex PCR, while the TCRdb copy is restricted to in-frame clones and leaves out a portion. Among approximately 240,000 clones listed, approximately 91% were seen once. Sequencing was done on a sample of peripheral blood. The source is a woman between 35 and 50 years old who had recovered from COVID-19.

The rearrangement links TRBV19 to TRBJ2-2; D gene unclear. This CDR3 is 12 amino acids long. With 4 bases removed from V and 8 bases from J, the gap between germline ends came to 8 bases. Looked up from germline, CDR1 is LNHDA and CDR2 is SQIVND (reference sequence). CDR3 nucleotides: TGTGCCAGTAGTAACTTTGAGGGGGAGCTGTTTTTT. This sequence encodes CASSNFEGELFF.

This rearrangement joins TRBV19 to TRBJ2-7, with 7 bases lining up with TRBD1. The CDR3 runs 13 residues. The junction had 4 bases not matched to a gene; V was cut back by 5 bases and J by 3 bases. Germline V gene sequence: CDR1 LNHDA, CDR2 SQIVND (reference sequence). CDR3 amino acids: CASSDRAFYEQYF. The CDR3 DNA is TGTGCCAGTAGTGACAGGGCCTTCTACGAGCAGTACTTC.

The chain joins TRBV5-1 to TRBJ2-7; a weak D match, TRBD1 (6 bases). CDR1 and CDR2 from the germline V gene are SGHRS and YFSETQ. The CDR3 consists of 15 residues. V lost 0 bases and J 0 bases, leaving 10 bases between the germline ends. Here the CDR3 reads CASSLEGRGSYEQYF. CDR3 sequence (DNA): TGCGCCAGCAGCTTGGAGGGCAGGGGCTCCTACGAGCAGTACTTC.

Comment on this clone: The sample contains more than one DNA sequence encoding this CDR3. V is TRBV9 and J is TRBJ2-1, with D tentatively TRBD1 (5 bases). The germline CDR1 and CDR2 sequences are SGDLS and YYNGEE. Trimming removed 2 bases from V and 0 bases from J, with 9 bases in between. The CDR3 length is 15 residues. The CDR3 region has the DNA TGTGCCAGCAGCGTCACAGGAAGCTCCTACAATGAGCAGTTCTTC. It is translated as CASSVTGSSYNEQFF.

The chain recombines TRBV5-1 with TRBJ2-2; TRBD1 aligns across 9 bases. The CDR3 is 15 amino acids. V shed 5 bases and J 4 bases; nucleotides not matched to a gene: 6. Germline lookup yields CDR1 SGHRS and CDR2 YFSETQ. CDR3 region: CASSSTDRGTGELFF. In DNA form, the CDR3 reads TGCGCCAGCAGTTCCACGGACAGGGGCACCGGGGAGCTGTTTTTT. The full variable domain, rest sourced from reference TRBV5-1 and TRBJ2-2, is KAGVTQTPRYLIKTRGQQVTLSCSPISGHRSVSWYQQTPGQGLQFLFEYFSETQRNKGNFPGRFSGRQFSNSRSEMNVSTLELGDSALYLCASSSTDRGTGELFFGEGSRLTVL.

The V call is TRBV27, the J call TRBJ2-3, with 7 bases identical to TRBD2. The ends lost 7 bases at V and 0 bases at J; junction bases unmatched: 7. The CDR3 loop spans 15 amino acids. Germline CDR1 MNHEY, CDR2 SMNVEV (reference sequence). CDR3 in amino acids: CASIPSGPSTDTQYF. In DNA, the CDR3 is TGTGCCAGCATTCCTAGCGGCCCGAGCACAGATACGCAGTATTTT.

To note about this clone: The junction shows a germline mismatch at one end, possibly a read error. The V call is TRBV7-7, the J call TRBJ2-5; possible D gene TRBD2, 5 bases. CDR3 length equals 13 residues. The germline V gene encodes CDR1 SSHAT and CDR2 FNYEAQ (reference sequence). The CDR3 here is CASSLQLRGTQYF. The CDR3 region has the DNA TGTGCTAGCAGCTTACAGCTCCGGGGGACCCAGTACTTC.

As DNA, the CDR3 is TGTGCCAGCAGTGTGACTAGCGGGCTGGGCAATGAGCAGTTCTTC. Encoded protein: CASSVTSGLGNEQFF. V is TRBV6-4 and J is TRBJ2-1; TRBD2 matches at 10 bases. Trimming at V came to 4 bases and at J to 6 bases, leaving 6 bases not matched to a gene. Germline CDR1 MRHNA, CDR2 SNTAGT. This CDR3 region has 15 residues.

CDR3 sequence reads: CASSQDFRLAGGTDTQYF. The DNA for the CDR3 is TGTGCCAGCAGCCAAGATTTTCGACTAGCGGGGGGTACAGATACGCAGTATTTT. V usage is TRBV14 and J usage is TRBJ2-3; 13 positions match TRBD2. Per germline, CDR1 SGHDN and CDR2 FVKESK. The CDR3 extends over 18 amino acids. After removal of 0 bases from V and 3 bases from J, the junction contained 6 bases not matched to a gene.

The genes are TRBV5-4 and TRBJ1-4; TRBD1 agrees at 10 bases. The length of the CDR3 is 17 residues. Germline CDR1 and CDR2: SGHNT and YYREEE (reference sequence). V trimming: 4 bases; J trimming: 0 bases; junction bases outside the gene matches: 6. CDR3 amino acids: CASSHRDRGSTNEKLFF. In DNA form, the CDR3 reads TGTGCCAGCAGCCACCGGGACAGGGGATCAACTAATGAAAAACTGTTTTTT.

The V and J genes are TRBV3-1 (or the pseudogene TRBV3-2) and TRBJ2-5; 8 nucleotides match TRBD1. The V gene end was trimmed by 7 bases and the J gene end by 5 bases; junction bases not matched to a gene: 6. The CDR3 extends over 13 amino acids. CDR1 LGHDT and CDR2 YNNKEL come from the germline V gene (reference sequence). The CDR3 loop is CASIQGAGETQYF. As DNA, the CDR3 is TGTGCCAGCATCCAGGGGGCCGGGGAGACCCAGTACTTC.

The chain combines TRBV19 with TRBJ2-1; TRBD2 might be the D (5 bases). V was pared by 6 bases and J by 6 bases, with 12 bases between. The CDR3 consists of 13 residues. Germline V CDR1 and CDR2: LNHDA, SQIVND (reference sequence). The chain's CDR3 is CASSITRINEQFF. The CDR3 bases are TGTGCCAGTAGCATAACTAGAATCAATGAGCAGTTCTTC.

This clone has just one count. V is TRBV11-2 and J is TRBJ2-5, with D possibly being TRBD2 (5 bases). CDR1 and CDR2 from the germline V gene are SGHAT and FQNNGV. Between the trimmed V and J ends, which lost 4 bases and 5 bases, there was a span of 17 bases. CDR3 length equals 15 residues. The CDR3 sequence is CASSSPGSRVETQYF. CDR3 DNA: TGTGCCAGCAGCTCTCCGGGATCACGGGTCGAGACCCAGTACTTC. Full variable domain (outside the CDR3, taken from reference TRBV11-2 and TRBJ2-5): EAGVAQSPRYKIIEKRQSVAFWCNPISGHATLYWYQQILGQGPKLLIQFQNNGVVDDSQLPKDRFSAERLKGVDSTLKIQPAKLEDSAVYLCASSSPGSRVETQYFGPGTRLLVL.

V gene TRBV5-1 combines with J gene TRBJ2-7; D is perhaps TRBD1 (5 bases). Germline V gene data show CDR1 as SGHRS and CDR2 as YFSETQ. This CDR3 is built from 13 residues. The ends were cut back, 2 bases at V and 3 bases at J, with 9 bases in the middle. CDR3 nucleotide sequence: TGCGCCAGCAGCTTAGACAGATACTACGAGCAGTACTTC. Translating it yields CASSLDRYYEQYF.

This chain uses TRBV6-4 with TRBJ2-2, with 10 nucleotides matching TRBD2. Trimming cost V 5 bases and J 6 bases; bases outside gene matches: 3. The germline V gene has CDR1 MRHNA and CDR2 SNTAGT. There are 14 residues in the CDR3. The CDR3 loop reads CASSRGTSAGELFF. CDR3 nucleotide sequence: TGTGCCAGCAGTCGGGGGACTAGCGCCGGGGAGCTGTTTTTT.

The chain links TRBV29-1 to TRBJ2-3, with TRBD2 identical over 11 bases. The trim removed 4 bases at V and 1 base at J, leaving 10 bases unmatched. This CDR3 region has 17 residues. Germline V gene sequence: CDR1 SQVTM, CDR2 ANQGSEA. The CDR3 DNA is TGCAGCGTTGGGGGGGCTAGCGGGAGGCCCCGCACAGATACGCAGTATTTT. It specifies CSVGGASGRPRTDTQYF.

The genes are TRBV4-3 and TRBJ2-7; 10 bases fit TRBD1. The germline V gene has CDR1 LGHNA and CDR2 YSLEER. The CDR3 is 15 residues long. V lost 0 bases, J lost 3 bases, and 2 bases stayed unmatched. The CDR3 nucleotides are TGCGCCAGCAGCCAAGATAGGGACAGGGGCTACGAGCAGTACTTC. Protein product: CASSQDRDRGYEQYF.

The DNA of the CDR3 is TGTGCCAGTAGTAAACGATTACTTCAGGGTGGCGCGACACCCCTCCACTTT. This translates into CASSKRLLQGGATPLHF. V gene TRBV19 combines with J gene TRBJ1-6, with a weak D call TRBD1 (5 bases). The CDR3 is made up of 17 amino acids. Trimming shortened V by 4 bases and J by 11 bases, and 24 bases separated the two germline ends. Germline loops: CDR1 LNHDA, CDR2 SQIVND (reference sequence).

The DNA for the CDR3 is TGTGCCAGTAACTACGGGACAGATAGCTCCTACAATGAGCAGTTCTTC. Its translation: CASNYGTDSSYNEQFF. The chain uses TRBV19 and TRBJ2-1, with 7 bases identical to TRBD1. V shed 7 bases, J shed 0 bases, and the junction held 9 bases outside the gene matches. This CDR3 region has 16 residues. Germline V CDR1 and CDR2: LNHDA, SQIVND (reference sequence).

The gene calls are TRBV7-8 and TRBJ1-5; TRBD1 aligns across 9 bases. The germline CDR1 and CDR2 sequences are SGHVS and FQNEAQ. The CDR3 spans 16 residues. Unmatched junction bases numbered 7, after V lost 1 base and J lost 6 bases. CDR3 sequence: CASSLGPGQGSQPQHF. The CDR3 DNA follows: TGTGCCAGCAGCTTAGGGCCGGGACAGGGATCTCAGCCCCAGCATTTT. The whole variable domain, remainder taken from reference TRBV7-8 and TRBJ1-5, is GAGVSQSPRYKVAKRGQDVALRCDPISGHVSLFWYQQALGQGPEFLTYFQNEAQLDKSGLPSDRFFAERPEGSVSTLKIQRTQQEDSAVYLCASSLGPGQGSQPQHFGDGTRLSIL.

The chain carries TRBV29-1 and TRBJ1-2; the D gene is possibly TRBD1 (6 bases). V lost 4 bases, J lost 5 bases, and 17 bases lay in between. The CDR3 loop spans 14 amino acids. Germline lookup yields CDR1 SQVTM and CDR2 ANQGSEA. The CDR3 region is CSVAVLQGGYGYTF. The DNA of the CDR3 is TGCAGCGTTGCGGTATTACAGGGCGGTTATGGCTACACCTTC.

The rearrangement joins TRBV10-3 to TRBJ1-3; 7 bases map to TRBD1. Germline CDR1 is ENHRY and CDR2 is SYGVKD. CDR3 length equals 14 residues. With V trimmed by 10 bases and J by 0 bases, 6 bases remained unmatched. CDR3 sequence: CATRQGLSGNTIYF. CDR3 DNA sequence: TGTGCCACACGACAGGGCCTCTCTGGAAACACCATATATTTT.

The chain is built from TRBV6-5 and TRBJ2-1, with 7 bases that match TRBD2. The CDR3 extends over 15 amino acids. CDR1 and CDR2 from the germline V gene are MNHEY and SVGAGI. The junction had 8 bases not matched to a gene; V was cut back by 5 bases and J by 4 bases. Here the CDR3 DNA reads TGTGCCAGCAGTCAACGGGGGGAGGGATACAATGAGCAGTTCTTC. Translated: CASSQRGEGYNEQFF.

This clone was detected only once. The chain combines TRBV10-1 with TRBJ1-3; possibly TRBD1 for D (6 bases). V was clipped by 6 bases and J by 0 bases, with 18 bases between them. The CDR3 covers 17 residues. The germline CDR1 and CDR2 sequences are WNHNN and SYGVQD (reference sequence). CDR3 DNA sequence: TGCGCCAGCAGAAGCAACAGGGCCTCCTTCTCTGGAAACACCATATATTTT. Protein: CASRSNRASFSGNTIYF.

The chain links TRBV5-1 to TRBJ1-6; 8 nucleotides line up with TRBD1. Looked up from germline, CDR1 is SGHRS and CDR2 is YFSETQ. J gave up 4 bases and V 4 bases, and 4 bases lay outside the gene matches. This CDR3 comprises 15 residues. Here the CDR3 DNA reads TGCGCCAGCAGCGCAGGGACAGGTTATAATTCACCCCTCCACTTT. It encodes CASSAGTGYNSPLHF.

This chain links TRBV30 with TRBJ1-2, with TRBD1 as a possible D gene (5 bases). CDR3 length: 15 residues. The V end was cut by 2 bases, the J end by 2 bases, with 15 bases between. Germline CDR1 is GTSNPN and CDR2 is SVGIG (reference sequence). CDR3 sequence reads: CAWSIAGQENYGYTF. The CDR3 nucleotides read TGTGCCTGGAGTATCGCGGGGCAGGAGAACTATGGCTACACCTTC.

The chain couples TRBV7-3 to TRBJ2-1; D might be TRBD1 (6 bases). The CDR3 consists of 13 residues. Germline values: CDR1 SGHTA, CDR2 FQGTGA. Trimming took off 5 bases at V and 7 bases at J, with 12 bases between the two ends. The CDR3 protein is CASSILQGNEQFF. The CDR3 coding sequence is TGTGCCAGCAGCATACTTCAGGGGAATGAGCAGTTCTTC.

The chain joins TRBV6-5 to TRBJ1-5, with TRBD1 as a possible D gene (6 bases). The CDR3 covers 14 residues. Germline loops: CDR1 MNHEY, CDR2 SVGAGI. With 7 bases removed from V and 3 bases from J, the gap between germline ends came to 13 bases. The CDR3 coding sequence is TGTGCCAGCACTAACAGGGAAGTCAATCAGCCCCAGCATTTT. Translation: CASTNREVNQPQHF.

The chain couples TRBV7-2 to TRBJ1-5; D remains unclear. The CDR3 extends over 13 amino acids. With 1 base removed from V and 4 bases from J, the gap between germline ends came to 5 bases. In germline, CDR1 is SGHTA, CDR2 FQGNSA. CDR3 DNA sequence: TGTGCCAGCAGCTTAGTCGGGAATCAGCCCCAGCATTTT. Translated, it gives CASSLVGNQPQHF.